The 31 T cell receptor beta chains below come from one sample, sequenced in a study of T-cell reconstitution after alpha-beta-depleted transplantation in children. Unique molecular identifiers were used to barcode this TCRbeta library. TCRdb recomputed calls from the PCR reads with MiXCR, one row per CDR3 protein. The sample includes around 190,000 distinct CDR3 sequences, 5.5% to 7% seen only once; the top ten take 5.5%. Specimen: PBMCs, collected before TCRalphabeta/CD19-depleted stem cell transplant. The receptors come from a boy aged 2 to 10 with acute lymphoblastic leukemia, due to receive a stem cell transplant.

This clonotype was counted only a few times. The genes are TRBV3-1 and TRBJ2-3, with TRBD1 as a possible D gene (6 bases). This CDR3 is built from 15 residues. V gave up 5 bases and J gave up 6 bases, with 18 bases separating them. Looked up from germline, CDR1 is LGHDT and CDR2 is YNNKEL (reference sequence). The CDR3 sequence is CASSLEGVLGDTQYF. CDR3 nucleotides: TGTGCCAGCAGCTTAGAGGGGGTCCTGGGGGATACGCAGTATTTT.

At least ten counts were recorded for this clonotype. CDR3 protein: CASSLVKGSNPVYNEQFF. In DNA, the CDR3 is TGCGCCAGCAGCTTGGTAAAGGGCTCAAATCCAGTCTACAATGAGCAGTTCTTC. The chain employs TRBV5-1 and TRBJ2-1; D not certain. Germline V gene data show CDR1 as SGHRS and CDR2 as YFSETQ. The germline V and J ends were trimmed by 0 bases and 3 bases, with 19 bases remaining between them. This CDR3 has 18 residues.

This clonotype was observed many times. The chain uses TRBV4-3 and TRBJ2-2; D may be TRBD2 (6 bases). This CDR3 region has 16 residues. Trimming cost V 2 bases and J 1 base, with 11 bases left between them. Per the germline V gene, CDR1 is LGHNA and CDR2 is YSLEER. CDR3 DNA: TGCGCCAGCAGCCAACCATGGAGGGGGAACACCGGGGAGCTGTTTTTT. This encodes CASSQPWRGNTGELFF.

In its sample, this clonotype was seen many times. The rearrangement joins TRBV27 to TRBJ2-3; no clear D. CDR3 length: 13 amino acids. Germline V CDR1 and CDR2: MNHEY, SMNVEV (reference sequence). Trimming removed 2 bases at V and 6 bases at J, with 9 bases between. The CDR3 DNA is TGTGCCAGCAGTTTAGGGCCGGGCGATACGCAGTATTTT. Amino acid sequence: CASSLGPGDTQYF.

Ten or more counts support this clonotype. The chain employs TRBV29-1 and TRBJ2-1; a possible D gene is TRBD2 (5 bases). The CDR3 spans 14 residues. Germline V gives CDR1 SQVTM, CDR2 ANQGSEA. The DNA of the CDR3 is TGCAGTGCGGTATCCGGGGTCCGGGCCAATGAGCAGTTCTTC. It yields the protein CSAVSGVRANEQFF.

This clonotype was detected a few times. The rearrangement joins TRBV7-3 to TRBJ1-1, with a possible D match to TRBD1 (5 bases). This CDR3 spans 16 amino acids. The V gene's germline CDR1 is SGHTA and CDR2 FQGTGA. V lost 0 bases to trimming and J lost 3 bases, with 14 bases between them. The CDR3 nucleotides are TGTGCCAGCAGCTTAACACGCAGGGCGAAAGACACTGAAGCTTTCTTT. Amino acid sequence: CASSLTRRAKDTEAFF.

This clonotype was counted a few times. V usage is TRBV19 and J usage is TRBJ1-5, with no clear D. The germline V gene has CDR1 LNHDA and CDR2 SQIVND (reference sequence). The CDR3 length is 13 residues. V was shortened by 7 bases and J by 5 bases, with 12 bases between the two germline ends. The chain's CDR3 is CASNFVRDQPQHF. CDR3 in DNA: TGTGCCAGTAACTTCGTTCGGGATCAGCCCCAGCATTTT.

Concerning this clonotype: One end of the junction is discordant with germline, which a read error may explain. V and J are TRBV20-1 and TRBJ2-1; the match to TRBD2 covers 9 bases. The CDR3 loop spans 17 amino acids. Germline assignment: CDR1 DFQATT and CDR2 SNEGSKA (reference sequence). The CDR3 loop reads CCARERQTAGGPDEQFF. In nucleotides, the CDR3 is TGCTGTGCTAGAGAACGACAGACCGCGGGGGGGCCGGATGAGCAGTTCTTC.

This clonotype was observed a few times. The V and J genes are TRBV2 and TRBJ2-1; D could derive from TRBD1 or TRBD2 (6 bases each). CDR3 length: 16 amino acids. V was trimmed by 3 bases and J by 4 bases, leaving 16 bases between them. Germline loops: CDR1 SNHLY, CDR2 FYNNEI. CDR3 residues: CASSDSYGGLYNEQFF. CDR3 DNA: TGTGCCAGCAGTGATTCCTACGGGGGCCTTTACAATGAGCAGTTCTTC.

This clonotype appeared a few times. This chain joins TRBV12-3 or TRBV12-4 and TRBJ2-5, with 12 bases fitting TRBD2. This CDR3 is built from 19 residues. V lost 6 bases and J lost 4; bases outside the gene matches: 18. CDR3 DNA: TGTGCCAGCAGCCCGATCGGGACTAGCGGGCCCTCAGGAGGAGAGACCCAGTACTTC. It codes for CASSPIGTSGPSGGETQYF.

This clonotype was observed at least ten times. This chain connects TRBV5-1 to TRBJ2-3; 12 bases are a match to TRBD2. Per germline, CDR1 SGHRS and CDR2 YFSETQ. Trimming took 5 bases from V and 2 from J; bases not matched to a gene: 15. This CDR3 spans 19 amino acids. The CDR3 coding sequence is TGCGCCAGCAGAAAAGGACTAGCGGGGCTCGGCGCGAACACAGATACGCAGTATTTT. It codes for CASRKGLAGLGANTDTQYF.

This clonotype was counted many times. J is TRBJ2-1 and V is TRBV7-6; no clear D gene. Per germline, CDR1 SGHVS and CDR2 FNYEAQ. The CDR3 covers 17 residues. V was pared by 6 bases and J by 8 bases, with 26 bases between. This chain's CDR3 is CASSSGGLSEDFHEQFF. The CDR3 coding sequence is TGTGCCAGCAGTTCAGGTGGCTTATCTGAAGATTTTCATGAGCAGTTCTTC.

This clonotype was observed many times. The chain combines TRBV10-3 with TRBJ2-5; 8 bases align to TRBD1. J lost 4 bases, V lost 7 bases, and 2 bases had no gene match. The length of the CDR3 is 12 residues. Germline V gene lookup returns CDR1 ENHRY and CDR2 SYGVKD. CDR3 DNA: TGTGCCATCAAAGACAGGGGAGAGACCCAGTACTTC. The encoded protein is CAIKDRGETQYF.

The gene calls are TRBV4-3 and TRBJ1-1; a possible D gene is TRBD1 (6 bases). Germline CDR1 LGHNA, CDR2 YSLEER. This CDR3 is 15 amino acids long. V was pared by 4 bases and J by 5 bases, with 17 bases between. CDR3 coding DNA: TGCGCCAGCAGCCGGGTTGGGGGCGGTGAGACTGAAGCTTTCTTT. Its translation is CASSRVGGGETEAFF.

This clonotype was found many times. J is TRBJ2-6 and V is TRBV13; D is unclear. The CDR3 is 14 amino acids. Trimming took 3 bases from V and 3 from J, leaving 6 bases between them. From germline, CDR1 is PRHDT and CDR2 FYEKMQ (reference sequence). The CDR3 region is CASSLKGGANVLTF. The CDR3 nucleotides are TGTGCCAGCAGCTTGAAAGGTGGGGCCAACGTCCTGACTTTC.

This clonotype was found a few times. The J gene is TRBJ2-3, the V gene TRBV11-2; 11 positions agree with TRBD2. Germline V lookup: CDR1 SGHAT, CDR2 FQNNGV. The trim removed 5 bases at V and 5 bases at J, leaving 9 bases unmatched. The CDR3 spans 16 residues. CDR3 loop: CASSLLAGGPGDTQYF. The CDR3 DNA follows: TGTGCCAGCAGCCTTTTAGCGGGGGGGCCCGGAGATACGCAGTATTTT. Together with reference TRBV11-2 and TRBJ2-3, the CDR3 gives the full variable domain: EAGVAQSPRYKIIEKRQSVAFWCNPISGHATLYWYQQILGQGPKLLIQFQNNGVVDDSQLPKDRFSAERLKGVDSTLKIQPAKLEDSAVYLCASSLLAGGPGDTQYFGPGTRLTVL.

J is TRBJ1-4 and V is TRBV6-1; D is perhaps TRBD1 (5 bases). The CDR3 has 15 amino acids. Germline CDR1 is MNHNS and CDR2 is SASEGT. Trimming took 1 base from V and 5 from J, leaving 11 bases between them. This CDR3 reads CASSEGTPGNEKLFF. In nucleotides, the CDR3 is TGTGCCAGCAGTGAAGGGACCCCAGGGAATGAAAAACTGTTTTTT.

This clonotype showed up many times. The CDR3 DNA reads as TGTGCCACCAGTGATTTGGCTCACAATGAGCAGTTCTTC. Its protein is CATSDLAHNEQFF. The rearrangement uses TRBV24-1 and TRBJ2-1; D not resolved. Germline assignment: CDR1 KGHDR and CDR2 SFDVKD. The CDR3 covers 13 residues. With 0 bases removed from V and 5 bases from J, the gap between germline ends came to 4 bases.

The sample holds a few counts of this clonotype. The J gene is TRBJ1-5, the V gene TRBV3-1; D gene ambiguous. Germline lookup yields CDR1 LGHDT and CDR2 YNNKEL (reference sequence). The CDR3 spans 14 residues. V lost 4 bases and J lost 5, with 12 bases in between. For the CDR3, the DNA is TGTGCCAGCAGCCGAGATGGGAGGGATCAGCCCCAGCATTTT. Its protein product is CASSRDGRDQPQHF. Combining the CDR3 with reference TRBV3-1 and TRBJ1-5 gives the whole variable domain DTAVSQTPKYLVTQMGNDKSIKCEQNLGHDTMYWYKQDSKKFLKIMFSYNNKELIINETVPNRFSPKSPDKAHLNLHINSLELGDSAVYFCASSRDGRDQPQHFGDGTRLSIL.

This clonotype was observed many times. The gene calls are TRBV28 and TRBJ1-6; D unclear. CDR1 is MDHEN and CDR2 is SYDVKM in the germline V gene. This CDR3 has 12 amino acids. V shed 4 bases and J shed 7 bases, with 5 bases lying between them. The CDR3 region is CASSWVNSPLHF. The CDR3 DNA is TGTGCCAGCAGTTGGGTAAATTCACCCCTCCACTTT.

This clonotype was found many times. This chain connects TRBV28 to TRBJ2-1; D gene ambiguous. Germline V gene lookup returns CDR1 MDHEN and CDR2 SYDVKM. The germline V and J ends were trimmed by 5 bases and 8 bases, with 7 bases remaining between them. CDR3 length: 11 residues. CDR3: CASSPEYEQFF. In DNA, the CDR3 is TGTGCCAGCAGTCCGGAATATGAGCAGTTCTTC. Filled out from reference TRBV28 and TRBJ2-1, the complete variable domain reads DVKVTQSSRYLVKRTGEKVFLECVQDMDHENMFWYRQDPGLGLRLIYFSYDVKMKEKGDIPEGYSVSREKKERFSLILESASTNQTSMYLCASSPEYEQFFGPGTRLTVL.

A few counts support this clonotype. This CDR3 is CASTRTGLLSGELFF. The CDR3 DNA reads TGTGCCAGCACCCGGACAGGGCTTCTCTCGGGGGAGCTGTTTTTT. V and J are TRBV28 and TRBJ2-2; 8 bases agree with TRBD1. This CDR3 is 15 amino acids long. J lost 8 bases, V lost 7 bases, and 12 bases had no gene match. Germline lookup yields CDR1 MDHEN and CDR2 SYDVKM.

This clonotype was observed many times. V usage is TRBV29-1 and J usage is TRBJ2-3, with 9 bases matching TRBD2. Trimming removed 0 bases from V and 3 bases from J; junction bases left unmatched: 4. CDR1 and CDR2 from the germline V gene are SQVTM and ANQGSEA. This CDR3 is 15 amino acids long. The DNA of the CDR3 is TGCAGCGTTGAAGAGCGGGGGGGCCGTACAGATACGCAGTATTTT. Protein sequence: CSVEERGGRTDTQYF.

This clonotype has a handful of counts. The rearrangement uses TRBV12-5 and TRBJ2-5; no clear D gene. The CDR3 spans 14 residues. Trimming removed 2 bases from V and 3 bases from J, with 10 bases in between. Germline loops: CDR1 LGHNT, CDR2 FRNRAP. The CDR3 is CASGLFPVEETQYF. DNA of the CDR3: TGTGCTAGTGGTTTGTTCCCAGTTGAAGAGACCCAGTACTTC.

The chain couples TRBV30 to TRBJ1-5; 10 nucleotides match TRBD1. CDR1 GTSNPN and CDR2 SVGIG come from the germline V gene (reference sequence). This CDR3 comprises 15 residues. The ends lost 5 bases at V and 6 bases at J; junction bases unmatched: 10. The CDR3 nucleotides read TGTGCCTGGGGGAAAAGACAGGGGGCGGGTCAGCCCCAGCATTTT. Encoded protein: CAWGKRQGAGQPQHF.

In its sample, this clonotype was seen a few times. The V gene is TRBV5-5, the J gene TRBJ1-1; weak D call: TRBD1 (6 bases). CDR3 size: 16 residues. The V and J ends lost 4 bases and 0 bases respectively, with 16 bases between them. Germline loops: CDR1 SGHKS, CDR2 YYEKEE (reference sequence). CDR3 region: CASSPRGDAMNTEAFF. The CDR3, as DNA: TGTGCCAGCAGCCCGAGGGGGGACGCTATGAACACTGAAGCTTTCTTT.

This clonotype has at least ten counts. The rearrangement links TRBV20-1 to TRBJ1-1; D gene ambiguous. With 3 bases removed from V and 3 bases from J, the gap between germline ends came to 11 bases. This CDR3 is 13 amino acids long. Germline loops: CDR1 DFQATT, CDR2 SNEGSKA (reference sequence). The CDR3 region is CSARRSPYTEAFF. CDR3 bases: TGCAGTGCTAGGCGGTCCCCGTACACTGAAGCTTTCTTT.

This clonotype was seen at least ten times. The chain employs TRBV7-2 and TRBJ2-3; D possibly corresponds to TRBD2 (6 bases). This CDR3 has 15 residues. V was cut by 3 bases and J by 1 base, with 11 bases left in between. Germline CDR1 is SGHTA and CDR2 is FQGNSA. The CDR3 is CASSFSRGGTDTQYF. The CDR3 DNA reads TGTGCCAGCAGCTTTAGTCGCGGGGGCACAGATACGCAGTATTTT.

The table lists this clonotype with many counts. V usage is TRBV3-1 and J usage is TRBJ2-1; D gene unclear. The CDR3 loop spans 15 amino acids. V shed 2 bases and J shed 0 bases, with 8 bases lying between them. Germline V lookup: CDR1 LGHDT, CDR2 YNNKEL (reference sequence). The DNA of the CDR3 is TGTGCCAGCAGCCAAATCCCTGGCTCCTACAATGAGCAGTTCTTC. Its translation: CASSQIPGSYNEQFF.

This clonotype was seen many times. This chain connects TRBV9 to TRBJ1-4; D is undetermined. In germline, CDR1 is SGDLS, CDR2 YYNGEE. The CDR3 length is 14 residues. Trimming took off 0 bases at V and 2 bases at J, with 5 bases between the two ends. The CDR3 protein is CASSVASTNEKLFF. The DNA for the CDR3 is TGTGCCAGCAGCGTAGCTAGCACTAATGAAAAACTGTTTTTT.

In this sample, this clonotype turned up a few times. The chain has TRBV12-3 or TRBV12-4 and TRBJ2-3; 7 nucleotides match TRBD1. The J segment lost 2 bases and the V segment lost 5 bases, leaving 7 bases of the junction unmatched. CDR3 length: 15 amino acids. CDR3 amino acids: CASSPWTGPTDTQYF. CDR3 coding DNA: TGTGCCAGCAGTCCCTGGACAGGCCCCACAGATACGCAGTATTTT.